The rows below give T cell receptor beta chains drawn from one sample of a study of cytomegalovirus exposure and HLA in healthy donors. Only in-frame clones appear in the TCRdb table, and some are missing; sequencing was by immunoSEQ multiplex PCR. In the table there are approximately 200,000 clones, around 80% of which are singletons. What was sequenced was PBMCs. The receptors originated from a young woman in good health and CMV-seropositive. The CDR3 runs from the conserved cysteine through the conserved F or W. D genes are given only for firm matches. The size of a clone is reported for some rows only, either as once, few or many, or as a class for expanded clones.

v_gene	abundance	j_gene	len	d_gene	CDR3nt	CDR3aa
TRBV27	NA	TRBJ1-5	17	NA	TGTGCCAGCAGTGGAACGGGGACAATCCTTAGCAATCAGCCCCAGCATTTT	CASSGTGTILSNQPQHF
TRBV5-6	few	TRBJ2-5	16	TRBD2	TGTGCCAGCAGCTTGGGAACTAGCGGGGGGGAGGAGACCCAGTACTTC	CASSLGTSGGEETQYF
TRBV16	NA	TRBJ1-5	15	TRBD1	TGTGCCAGCAGCCCCCTCGGACAGGGTGGAGAGCCCCAGCATTTT	CASSPLGQGGEPQHF
TRBV6-6	NA	TRBJ2-3	14	TRBD2	TGTGCCAGCAGCGGGACTAGCGATATAGATACGCAGTATTTT	CASSGTSDIDTQYF
TRBV9	NA	TRBJ2-1	15	NA	TGTGCCAGCAGCGTCGAGCTGGGCTTAGAAAATGAGCAGTTCTTC	CASSVELGLENEQFF
TRBV29-1	NA	TRBJ1-3	14	NA	TGCAGCGTTGGTACAGACGACTCTGGAAACACCATATATTTT	CSVGTDDSGNTIYF
TRBV29-1	NA	TRBJ1-1	14	TRBD1	TGCAGCGTTGAAGGACAGGGGGCGAACACTGAAGCTTTCTTT	CSVEGQGANTEAFF
TRBV4-1	NA	TRBJ1-2	14	NA	TGCGCCAGCAGCCAAGACCCGGGTTCCTATGGCTACACCTTC	CASSQDPGSYGYTF
TRBV7-9	NA	TRBJ2-7	14	TRBD1	TGTGCCAGCAGCTTAGGGGGGACAGGGGTCGAGCAGTACTTC	CASSLGGTGVEQYF
TRBV10-3	few	TRBJ1-4	14	TRBD1	TGTGCCAGCGGTCCGGGACAGCTTAATGAAAAACTGTTTTTT	CASGPGQLNEKLFF
TRBV9	NA	TRBJ1-5	15	TRBD1	TGTGCCAGCAGCGAGGGGGACAGGTACTTAAGGCCCCAGCATTTT	CASSEGDRYLRPQHF
TRBV5-1	once	TRBJ1-5	16	NA	TGCGCCAGCAGCCCTGGGGGGTTCAATAGCAATCAGCCCCAGCATTTT	CASSPGGFNSNQPQHF
TRBV10-2	NA	TRBJ2-7	14	TRBD2	TGCGCCAGCAGTAGACTAGCGGGGGCCTACGAGCAGTACTTC	CASSRLAGAYEQYF
TRBV7-2	NA	TRBJ1-5	15	NA	TGTGCCAGTAGGCAGGGGCGTTATAGCAATCAGCCCCAGCATTTT	CASRQGRYSNQPQHF
TRBV5-1	NA	TRBJ2-2	14	NA	TGCGCCAGCAGCTCGGGAGTTAACACCGGGGAGCTGTTTTTT	CASSSGVNTGELFF
TRBV19	NA	TRBJ1-2	12	NA	TGTGCCAGTAGTATAATTGGAGGGTCCAGCTCCTTC	CASSIIGGSSSF
TRBV5-1	NA	TRBJ1-4	17	NA	TGCGCCAGCAGCTTGGATAATCCCGGGGGAACTAATGAAAAACTGTTTTTT	CASSLDNPGGTNEKLFF
TRBV2	NA	TRBJ1-2	15	TRBD1	TGTGCCAGCAGTGGATCCAGGACAGGGGTAGATGGCTACACCTTC	CASSGSRTGVDGYTF
TRBV9	NA	TRBJ2-5	14	NA	TGTGCCAGCAGCGTAGCTTGGCGGGGAGAGACCCAGTACTTC	CASSVAWRGETQYF
TRBV11-3	once	TRBJ1-1	16	NA	TGTGCCAGCAGCTTTTATGGTATCAGGGCCGACACTGAAGCTTTCTTT	CASSFYGIRADTEAFF
TRBV5-6	NA	TRBJ2-1	16	TRBD2	TGTGCCAGCAGCTCGGGGGGGTGGGGGCCCCCCATTGAGCAGTTCTTC	CASSSGGWGPPIEQFF
TRBV5-1	NA	TRBJ1-5	14	TRBD1	TGCGCCAGCAGCTTGGGGACAGGGGGTCAGCCCCAGCATTTT	CASSLGTGGQPQHF
TRBV7-8	NA	TRBJ1-2	14	TRBD1	TGTGCCAGCAGCCCGACAGGGGCGGCCAATGGCTACACCTTC	CASSPTGAANGYTF
TRBV7-2	NA	TRBJ1-2	13	NA	TGTGCCAGCAACTCATGGGGGGGCGATGGCTACACCTTC	CASNSWGGDGYTF
TRBV4-3	once	TRBJ2-7	16	TRBD2	TGCGCCAGCAGCCAAGACCTAGCGGGGCGATACTACGAGCAGTACTTC	CASSQDLAGRYYEQYF
TRBV4-3	few	TRBJ2-1	15	TRBD2	TGCGCCAGCAGCCAAGGAGGACTAGCTTGGGATGAGCAGTTCTTC	CASSQGGLAWDEQFF
TRBV7-2	NA	TRBJ2-4	17	TRBD2	TGTGCCAGCAGCTTAGATCGACATATAGCGGGAGGCGGAATTCAGTACTTC	CASSLDRHIAGGGIQYF
TRBV29-1	NA	TRBJ2-1	11	NA	TGCAGCGGAAGGGACTTCGATGAGCAGTTCTTC	CSGRDFDEQFF
TRBV6-1	NA	TRBJ1-5	17	NA	TGTGCCAGCAGTGAAGCCCTACAGGGTCTATGGGATCAGCCCCAGCATTTT	CASSEALQGLWDQPQHF
TRBV30	NA	TRBJ2-1	13	TRBD2	TGTGCCTGGGTATCTAGCGGTAACAATGAGCAGTTCTTC	CAWVSSGNNEQFF
TRBV6-5	few	TRBJ2-7	15	NA	TGTGCCAGCAGTCACCGGCACACAGGGTCCTACGAGCAGTACTTC	CASSHRHTGSYEQYF
TRBV6-5	NA	TRBJ2-2	15	NA	TGTGCCAGCAGTTACGTTCTTTCGAACACCGGGGAGCTGTTTTTT	CASSYVLSNTGELFF
TRBV5-1	NA	TRBJ2-7	16	TRBD1	TGCGCCAGCAGCTTGGGCGGACAGGGGGTCCTTGGTGAGCAGTACTTC	CASSLGGQGVLGEQYF
TRBV6-1	NA	TRBJ2-5	15	TRBD2	TGTGCCAGCAGTGCGGTGCCGGGGGGACAAGAGACCCAGTACTTC	CASSAVPGGQETQYF
TRBV21-1	NA	TRBJ2-1	13	NA	TGTGCCAGCACCGACAGGGGGCCCTATGAGCAGTTCTTC	CASTDRGPYEQFF
TRBV11-3	NA	TRBJ2-1	17	TRBD2	TGTGCCAGCAGCTTAGGAGGGTGGCTAGCGGGAATCGATGAGCAGTTCTTC	CASSLGGWLAGIDEQFF
TRBV6-5	NA	TRBJ2-7	15	TRBD2	TGTGCCAGCAGCCCGGGATGGGGGGGCTCCTACGAGCAGTACTTC	CASSPGWGGSYEQYF
TRBV4-2	NA	TRBJ1-5	17	NA	TGTGCCAGCAGCCCCCGGGGGGGTCTCTCGGTGGATCAGCCCCAGCATTTT	CASSPRGGLSVDQPQHF
TRBV6-1	NA	TRBJ2-7	12	NA	TGTGCCAGCAGTGATAGCTCCTACGAGCAGTACTTC	CASSDSSYEQYF
TRBV12-5	NA	TRBJ1-1	19	TRBD1	TGTGCTAGTGGTATCCAATCGGGACAGGGGAAAGTGTGGGACACTGAAGCTTTCTTT	CASGIQSGQGKVWDTEAFF
TRBV30	NA	TRBJ1-5	17	NA	TGTGCCTGGAGTTTGTGGCAGACGGGGTTAAGCAATCAGCCCCAGCATTTT	CAWSLWQTGLSNQPQHF
TRBV29-1	NA	TRBJ2-7	11	TRBD2	TGCAGCGTTGCACCGGGGGGCGAGCAGTACTTC	CSVAPGGEQYF
TRBV27	NA	TRBJ2-6	18	NA	TGTGCCAGCAGCTACCAGGGCAGGTATTTGGCTGGGGCCAACGTCCTGACTTTC	CASSYQGRYLAGANVLTF
TRBV7-2	NA	TRBJ1-2	16	TRBD1	TGTGCCAGCAGCTTAGATTACACAGGGGCAACCTATGGCTACACCTTC	CASSLDYTGATYGYTF
TRBV15	NA	TRBJ1-1	15	TRBD1	TGTGCCACCAGCAGACCCCCTGACAGGGGGACTGAAGCTTTCTTT	CATSRPPDRGTEAFF
TRBV21-1	NA	TRBJ2-7	13	NA	TGTGCCAGCACCCCGACCGGGAGGTACGAGCAGTACTTC	CASTPTGRYEQYF
TRBV9	NA	TRBJ2-3	14	TRBD1	TGTGCCAGCAGCGCAACGGACGGTACAGGGGCACAGTATTTT	CASSATDGTGAQYF
TRBV5-4	NA	TRBJ1-2	14	NA	TGTGCCAGCAGCTTGGATATAGTTAACTATGGCTACACCTTC	CASSLDIVNYGYTF
TRBV7-2	NA	TRBJ1-6	16	NA	TGTGCCAGCAGCTTAGAGGCGGCAGTTGATAATTCACCCCTCCACTTT	CASSLEAAVDNSPLHF
TRBV19	NA	TRBJ2-5	15	TRBD1	TGTGCCAGTACACAGGGGTCCGGGTCCCAAGAGACCCAGTACTTC	CASTQGSGSQETQYF
TRBV5-1	NA	TRBJ2-3	15	TRBD2	TGCGCCAGCAGCTTGCTAGCGGGGAACACAGATACGCAGTATTTT	CASSLLAGNTDTQYF
TRBV30	NA	TRBJ1-5	14	NA	TGTGCCTGGAGCGAGGGACACCGCGGTCAGCCCCAGCATTTT	CAWSEGHRGQPQHF
TRBV5-1	NA	TRBJ2-5	14	TRBD1	TGCGCCAGCAGCACCCGACAGGGACGAGAGACCCAGTACTTC	CASSTRQGRETQYF